The clone carrying this T cell receptor (beta chain) was detected only once. The record originates from a study of T-cell reconstitution after alpha-beta-depleted transplantation in children. Unique molecular identifiers featured in how the TCRbeta library was prepared. TCRdb fed the PCR reads into MiXCR, producing one record per CDR3 protein. The sample shows 490,000 or so distinct CDR3 sequences, around 13% of them seen only once. Per germline, CDR1 SGHDT and CDR2 YYEEEE. This CDR3 has 15 amino acids. V was clipped by 0 bases and J by 5 bases, with 14 bases between them. The receptor was isolated from a human donor who donated a stem cell graft to a child with combined immunodeficiency. This material consisted of PBMCs from the stem cell graft donor, taken from the stem cell graft. The genes are TRBV5-6 and TRBJ2-5; no clear D. CDR3 sequence: CASSLDPPASETQYF. The CDR3 DNA reads TGTGCCAGCAGCTTGGATCCCCCCGCGAGTGAGACCCAGTACTTC.